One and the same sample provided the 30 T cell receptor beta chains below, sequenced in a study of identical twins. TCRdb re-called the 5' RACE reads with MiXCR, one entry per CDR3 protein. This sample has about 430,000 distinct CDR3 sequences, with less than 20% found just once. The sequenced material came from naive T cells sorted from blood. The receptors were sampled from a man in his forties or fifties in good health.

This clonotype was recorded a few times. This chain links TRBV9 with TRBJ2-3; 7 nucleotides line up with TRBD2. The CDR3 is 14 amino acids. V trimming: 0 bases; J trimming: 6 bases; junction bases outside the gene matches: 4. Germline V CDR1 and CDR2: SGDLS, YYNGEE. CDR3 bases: TGTGCCAGCAGCGTAGGGACTAGAACCGATACGCAGTATTTT. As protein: CASSVGTRTDTQYF.

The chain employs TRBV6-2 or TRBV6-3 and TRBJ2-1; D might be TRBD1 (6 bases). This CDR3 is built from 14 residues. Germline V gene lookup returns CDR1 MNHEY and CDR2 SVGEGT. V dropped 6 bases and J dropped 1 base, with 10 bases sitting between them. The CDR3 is CASRGTPSYNEQFF. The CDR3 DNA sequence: TGTGCCAGCAGAGGGACACCGTCCTACAATGAGCAGTTCTTC.

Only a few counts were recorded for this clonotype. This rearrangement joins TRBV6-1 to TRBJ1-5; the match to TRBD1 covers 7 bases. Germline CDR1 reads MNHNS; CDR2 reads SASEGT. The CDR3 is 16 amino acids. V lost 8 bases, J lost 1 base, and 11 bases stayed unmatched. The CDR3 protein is CASAKAGGGSNQPQHF. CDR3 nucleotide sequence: TGTGCCAGCGCGAAGGCAGGGGGAGGAAGCAATCAGCCCCAGCATTTT.

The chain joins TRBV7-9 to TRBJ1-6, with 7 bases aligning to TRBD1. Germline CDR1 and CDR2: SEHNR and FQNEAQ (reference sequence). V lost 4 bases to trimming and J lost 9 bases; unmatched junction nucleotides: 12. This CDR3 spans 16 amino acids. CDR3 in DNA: TGTGCCAGCAGCTCGACGGGACAGTCGCGGGCTTCACCCCTCCACTTT. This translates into CASSSTGQSRASPLHF.

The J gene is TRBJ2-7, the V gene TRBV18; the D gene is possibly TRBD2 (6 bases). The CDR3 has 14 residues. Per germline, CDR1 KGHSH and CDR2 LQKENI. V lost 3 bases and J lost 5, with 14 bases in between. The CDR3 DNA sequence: TGTGCCAGCTCACCGACGGGACTGGTTAACGAGCAGTACTTC. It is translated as CASSPTGLVNEQYF.

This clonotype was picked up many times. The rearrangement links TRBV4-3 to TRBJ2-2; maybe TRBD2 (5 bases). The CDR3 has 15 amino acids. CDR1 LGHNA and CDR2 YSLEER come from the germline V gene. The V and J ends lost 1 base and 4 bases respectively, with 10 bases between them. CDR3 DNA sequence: TGCGCCAGCAGCCAAGGGTCGGGAACCACCGGGGAGCTGTTTTTT. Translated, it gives CASSQGSGTTGELFF.

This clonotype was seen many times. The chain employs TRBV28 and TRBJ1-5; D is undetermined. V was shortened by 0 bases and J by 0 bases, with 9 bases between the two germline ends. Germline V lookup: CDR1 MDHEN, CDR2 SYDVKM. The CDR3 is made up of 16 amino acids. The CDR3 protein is CASSLWGRNSNQPQHF. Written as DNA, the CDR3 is TGTGCCAGCAGTTTATGGGGCAGGAATAGCAATCAGCCCCAGCATTTT.

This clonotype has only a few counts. CDR3 coding DNA: TGTGCCAGCAGTACCCCCGGGACTAGCAACTACGAGCAGTACTTC. Translating gives CASSTPGTSNYEQYF. This rearrangement joins TRBV6-1 to TRBJ2-7; 9 bases are a match to TRBD2. Germline CDR1 is MNHNS and CDR2 is SASEGT. The CDR3 loop spans 15 amino acids. J gave up 3 bases and V 5 bases, and 8 bases lay outside the gene matches.

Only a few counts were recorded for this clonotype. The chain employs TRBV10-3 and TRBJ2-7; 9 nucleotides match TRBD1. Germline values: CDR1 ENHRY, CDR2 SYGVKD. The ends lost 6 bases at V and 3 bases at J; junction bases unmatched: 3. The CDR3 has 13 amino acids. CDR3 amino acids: CAIRGTGLYEQYF. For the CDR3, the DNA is TGTGCCATCAGGGGGACAGGGCTCTACGAGCAGTACTTC.

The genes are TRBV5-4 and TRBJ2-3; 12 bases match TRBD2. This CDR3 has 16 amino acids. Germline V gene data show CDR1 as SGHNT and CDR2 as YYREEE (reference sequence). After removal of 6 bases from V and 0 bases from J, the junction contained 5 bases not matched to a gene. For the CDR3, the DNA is TGTGCCAGCAAACCACTAGCGGGAGGAAGCACAGATACGCAGTATTTT. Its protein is CASKPLAGGSTDTQYF. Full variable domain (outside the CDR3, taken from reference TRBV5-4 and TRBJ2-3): ETGVTQSPTHLIKTRGQQVTLRCSSQSGHNTVSWYQQALGQGPQFIFQYYREEENGRGNFPPRFSGLQFPNYSSELNVNALELDDSALYLCASKPLAGGSTDTQYFGPGTRLTVL.

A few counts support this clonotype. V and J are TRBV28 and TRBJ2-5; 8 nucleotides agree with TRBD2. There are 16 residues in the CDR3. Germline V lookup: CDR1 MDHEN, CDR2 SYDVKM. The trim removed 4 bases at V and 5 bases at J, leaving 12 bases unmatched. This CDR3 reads CASSSQVAGIWETQYF. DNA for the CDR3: TGTGCCAGCAGTTCCCAGGTAGCGGGGATCTGGGAGACCCAGTACTTC.

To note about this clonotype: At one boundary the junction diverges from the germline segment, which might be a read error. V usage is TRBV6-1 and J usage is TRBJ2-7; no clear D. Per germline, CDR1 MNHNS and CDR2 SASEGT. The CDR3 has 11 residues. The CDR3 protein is CASSEPFSSAF. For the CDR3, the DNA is TGTGCCAGCAGTGAACCCTTCTCTTCCGCATTC.

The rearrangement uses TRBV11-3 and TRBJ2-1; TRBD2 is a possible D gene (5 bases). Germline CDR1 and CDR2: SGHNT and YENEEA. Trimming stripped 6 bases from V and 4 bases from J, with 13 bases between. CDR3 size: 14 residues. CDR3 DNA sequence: TGTGCCAGCAGGAAGGGAGATGGATACAATGAGCAGTTCTTC. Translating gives CASRKGDGYNEQFF.

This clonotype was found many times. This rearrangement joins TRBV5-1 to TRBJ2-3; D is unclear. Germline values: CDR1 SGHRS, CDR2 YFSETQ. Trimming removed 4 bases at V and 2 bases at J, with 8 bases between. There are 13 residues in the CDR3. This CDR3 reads CASSPDTTDTQYF. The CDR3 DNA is TGCGCCAGCAGCCCAGACACCACAGATACGCAGTATTTT. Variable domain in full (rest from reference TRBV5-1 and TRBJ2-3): KAGVTQTPRYLIKTRGQQVTLSCSPISGHRSVSWYQQTPGQGLQFLFEYFSETQRNKGNFPGRFSGRQFSNSRSEMNVSTLELGDSALYLCASSPDTTDTQYFGPGTRLTVL.

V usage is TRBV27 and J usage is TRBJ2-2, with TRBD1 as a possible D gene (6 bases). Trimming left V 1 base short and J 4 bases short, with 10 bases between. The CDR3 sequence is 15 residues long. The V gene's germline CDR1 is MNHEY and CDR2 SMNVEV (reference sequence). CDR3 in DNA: TGTGCCAGCAGTTTATTGGGGACATCCACCGGGGAGCTGTTTTTT. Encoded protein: CASSLLGTSTGELFF.

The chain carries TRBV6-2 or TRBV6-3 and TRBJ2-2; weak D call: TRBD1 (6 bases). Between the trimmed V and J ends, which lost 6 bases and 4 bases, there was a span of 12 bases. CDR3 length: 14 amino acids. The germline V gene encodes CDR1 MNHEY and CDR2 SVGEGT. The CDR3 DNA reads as TGTGCCAGCAGGCCCAGGGGCCCCACCGGGGAGCTGTTTTTT. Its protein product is CASRPRGPTGELFF.

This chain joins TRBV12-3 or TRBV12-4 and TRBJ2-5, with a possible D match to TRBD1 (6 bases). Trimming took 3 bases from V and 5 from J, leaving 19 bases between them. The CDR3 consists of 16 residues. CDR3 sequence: CASSFLGTTTGETQYF. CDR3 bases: TGTGCCAGCAGTTTCCTCGGGACAACAACTGGGGAGACCCAGTACTTC.

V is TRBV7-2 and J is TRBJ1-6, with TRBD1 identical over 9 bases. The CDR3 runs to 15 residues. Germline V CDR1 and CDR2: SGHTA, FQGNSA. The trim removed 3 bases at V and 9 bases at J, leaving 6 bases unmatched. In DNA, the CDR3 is TGTGCCAGCAGCTTGACCGGGACAGGGTTTTCACCCCTCCACTTT. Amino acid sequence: CASSLTGTGFSPLHF.

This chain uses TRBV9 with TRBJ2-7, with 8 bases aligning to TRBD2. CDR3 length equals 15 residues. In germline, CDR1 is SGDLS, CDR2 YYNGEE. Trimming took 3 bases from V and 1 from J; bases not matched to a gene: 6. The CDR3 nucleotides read TGTGCCAGCAGCGCGGGACTAGGAAGTTCCTACGAGCAGTACTTC. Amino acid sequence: CASSAGLGSSYEQYF.

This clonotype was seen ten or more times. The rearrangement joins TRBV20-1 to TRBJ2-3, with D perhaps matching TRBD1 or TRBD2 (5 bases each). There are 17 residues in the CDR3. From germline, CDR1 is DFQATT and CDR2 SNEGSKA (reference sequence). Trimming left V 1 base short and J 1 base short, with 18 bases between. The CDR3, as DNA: TGCAGTGCTAGAGCCCAGGGCGGCCTTAGCGGCACAGATACGCAGTATTTT. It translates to CSARAQGGLSGTDTQYF.

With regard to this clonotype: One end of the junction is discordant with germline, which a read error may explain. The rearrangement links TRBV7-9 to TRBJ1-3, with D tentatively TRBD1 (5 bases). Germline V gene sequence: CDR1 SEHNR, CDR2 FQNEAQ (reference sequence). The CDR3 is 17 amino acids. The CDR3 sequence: CASSLVSGDPSGNPIYF. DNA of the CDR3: TGTGCCAGCAGCTTAGTTTCCGGGGACCCCTCTGGAAACCCCATATATTTT.

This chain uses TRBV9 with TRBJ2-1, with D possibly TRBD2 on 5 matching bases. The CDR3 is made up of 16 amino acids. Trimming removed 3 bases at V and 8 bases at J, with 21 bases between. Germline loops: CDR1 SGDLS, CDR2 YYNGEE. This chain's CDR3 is CASSANGELSPHEQFF. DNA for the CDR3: TGTGCCAGCAGCGCCAACGGGGAGCTCTCCCCGCATGAGCAGTTCTTC.

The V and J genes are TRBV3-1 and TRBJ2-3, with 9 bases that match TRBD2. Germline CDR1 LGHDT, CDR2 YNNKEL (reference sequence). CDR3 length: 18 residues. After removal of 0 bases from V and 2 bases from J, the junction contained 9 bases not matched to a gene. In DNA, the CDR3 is TGTGCCAGCAGCCAAGATGTCGCGGCGGGAGGGCTCACAGATACGCAGTATTTT. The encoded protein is CASSQDVAAGGLTDTQYF.

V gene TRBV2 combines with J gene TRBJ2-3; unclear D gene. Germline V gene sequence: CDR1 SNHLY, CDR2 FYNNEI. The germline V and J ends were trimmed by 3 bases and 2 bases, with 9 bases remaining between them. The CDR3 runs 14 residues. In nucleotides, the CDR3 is TGTGCCAGCAGTGAGGCGGACGTCACAGATACGCAGTATTTT. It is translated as CASSEADVTDTQYF.

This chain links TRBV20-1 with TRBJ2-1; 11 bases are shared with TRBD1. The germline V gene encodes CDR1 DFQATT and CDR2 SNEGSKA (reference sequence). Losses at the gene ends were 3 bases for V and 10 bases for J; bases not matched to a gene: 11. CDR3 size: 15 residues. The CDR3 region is CSARKGTGGRPEQFF. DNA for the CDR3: TGCAGTGCTAGGAAGGGGACAGGGGGGCGACCGGAGCAGTTCTTC.

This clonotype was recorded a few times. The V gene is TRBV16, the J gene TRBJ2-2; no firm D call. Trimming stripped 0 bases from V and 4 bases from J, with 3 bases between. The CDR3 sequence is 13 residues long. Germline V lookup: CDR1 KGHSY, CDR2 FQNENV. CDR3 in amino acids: CASSQSSTGELFF. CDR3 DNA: TGTGCCAGCAGCCAATCGAGCACCGGGGAGCTGTTTTTT. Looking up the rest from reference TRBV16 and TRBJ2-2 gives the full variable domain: GEEVAQTPKHLVRGEGQKAKLYCAPIKGHSYVFWYQQVLKNEFKFLISFQNENVFDETGMPKERFSAKCLPNSPCSLEIQATKLEDSAVYFCASSQSSTGELFFGEGSRLTVL.

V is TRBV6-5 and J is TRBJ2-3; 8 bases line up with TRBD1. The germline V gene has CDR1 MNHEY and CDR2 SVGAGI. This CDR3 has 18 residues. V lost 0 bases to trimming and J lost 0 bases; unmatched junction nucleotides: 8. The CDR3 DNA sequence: TGTGCCAGCAGTTACTCCCTCAGGGGGCTTGAGAGCACAGATACGCAGTATTTT. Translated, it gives CASSYSLRGLESTDTQYF.

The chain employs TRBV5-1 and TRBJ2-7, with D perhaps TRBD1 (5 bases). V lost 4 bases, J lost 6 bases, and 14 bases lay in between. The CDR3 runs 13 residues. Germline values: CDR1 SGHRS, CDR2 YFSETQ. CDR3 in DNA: TGCGCCAGCAGCCCGATACAGGACGGCGAGCAGTACTTC. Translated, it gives CASSPIQDGEQYF.

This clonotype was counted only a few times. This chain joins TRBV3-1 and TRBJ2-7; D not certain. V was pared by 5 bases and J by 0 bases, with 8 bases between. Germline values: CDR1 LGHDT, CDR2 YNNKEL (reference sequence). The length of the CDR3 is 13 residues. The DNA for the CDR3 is TGTGCCAGCAGCTATCGGGCCTCCTACGAGCAGTACTTC. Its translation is CASSYRASYEQYF.

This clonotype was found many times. The CDR3, as DNA: TGCAGTGCAAGGACAGGGACCACCTCCTACGAGCAGTACTTC. Amino acid sequence: CSARTGTTSYEQYF. The genes are TRBV20-1 and TRBJ2-7; TRBD1 matches 8 bases. The CDR3 runs to 14 residues. V shed 6 bases, J shed 0 bases, and the junction held 7 bases outside the gene matches. Germline assignment: CDR1 DFQATT and CDR2 SNEGSKA (reference sequence).